A single sample gave rise to the 29 T cell receptor beta chains below, sequenced in a study of blood T cell repertoires in COVID-19. Clones were read by immunoSEQ multiplex PCR, and TCRdb kept only the in-frame ones, dropping some. The repertoire consists of some 190,000 clones, with approximately 84% occurring once and the leading ten covering 7.5% to 9%. The material sequenced was peripheral blood. These receptors originate from a woman of 80 years or more with COVID-19, enrolled during active disease.

V gene TRBV5-5 combines with J gene TRBJ1-4; TRBD1 might be the D (5 bases). CDR1 and CDR2 (germline): SGHKS, YYEKEE (reference sequence). V shed 4 bases and J shed 8 bases, with 12 bases lying between them. The CDR3 has 13 residues. The CDR3 coding sequence is TGTGCCAGCAGCCGACAGCCAGACGAAAAACTGTTTTTT. Amino acids: CASSRQPDEKLFF. The variable domain in full, with the rest retrieved from reference TRBV5-5 and TRBJ1-4, is DAGVTQSPTHLIKTRGQQVTLRCSPISGHKSVSWYQQVLGQGPQFIFQYYEKEERGRGNFPDRFSARQFPNYSSELNVNALLLGDSALYLCASSRQPDEKLFFGSGTQLSVL.

This chain uses TRBV27 with TRBJ1-1; D unresolved. CDR1 MNHEY and CDR2 SMNVEV come from the germline V gene (reference sequence). The CDR3 is 14 amino acids. V was shortened by 2 bases and J by 5 bases, with 12 bases between the two germline ends. The CDR3 bases are TGTGCCAGCAGTTTAAAGAGCCCGGGGACTGAAGCTTTCTTT. Translation gives CASSLKSPGTEAFF.

The rearrangement links TRBV7-9 to TRBJ1-3; D is ambiguous. This CDR3 has 15 residues. Germline assignment: CDR1 SEHNR and CDR2 FQNEAQ (reference sequence). Trimming left V 5 bases short and J 0 bases short, with 11 bases between. As DNA, the CDR3 is TGTGCCAGCAGCCGAATACAGCACTCTGGAAACACCATATATTTT. It encodes CASSRIQHSGNTIYF.

The rearrangement links TRBV3-1 (or the pseudogene TRBV3-2) to TRBJ2-2; 7 bases match TRBD2. CDR3 length: 15 amino acids. The V gene's germline CDR1 is LGHDT and CDR2 YNNKEL (reference sequence). Trimming removed 4 bases from V and 1 base from J; junction bases left unmatched: 3. The CDR3 DNA follows: TGTGCCAGCAGCCCCCTAGCGGTGAACACCGGGGAGCTGTTTTTT. It encodes CASSPLAVNTGELFF.

The chain uses TRBV28 and TRBJ1-1, with D hard to call. The V gene's germline CDR1 is MDHEN and CDR2 SYDVKM. The CDR3 contains 11 residues. With 10 bases removed from V and 0 bases from J, the gap between germline ends came to 6 bases. DNA of the CDR3: TGTGCCACCTCCCTGAACACTGAAGCTTTCTTT. Its protein product is CATSLNTEAFF.

V and J are TRBV27 and TRBJ1-2; 9 nucleotides align to TRBD1. Germline values: CDR1 MNHEY, CDR2 SMNVEV (reference sequence). The CDR3 covers 15 residues. The V and J ends lost 10 bases and 5 bases, in that order; junction bases with no gene match: 14. In DNA form, the CDR3 reads TGTGCCACTTCGGGACAGGGAAGGCCACTATATGGCTACACCTTC. Protein: CATSGQGRPLYGYTF.

The J gene is TRBJ2-1, the V gene TRBV7-9, with a tentative D call TRBD2 (5 bases). With 5 bases removed from V and 12 bases from J, the gap between germline ends came to 23 bases. This CDR3 has 15 residues. Germline-derived CDR1 and CDR2 are SEHNR and FQNEAQ (reference sequence). CDR3 amino acids: CASSQDLAGNSGQFF. DNA of the CDR3: TGTGCCAGCAGCCAAGACCTAGCCGGAAACAGCGGGCAGTTCTTC. Full variable domain (remainder filled in from reference TRBV7-9 and TRBJ2-1): DTGVSQNPRHKITKRGQNVTFRCDPISEHNRLYWYRQTLGQGPEFLTYFQNEAQLEKSRLLSDRFSAERPKGSFSTLEIQRTEQGDSAMYLCASSQDLAGNSGQFFGPGTRLTVL.

Of note for this clone: The identical CDR3 is also encoded by other nucleotide sequences in the sample. This rearrangement joins TRBV18 to TRBJ1-4; TRBD1 is a possible D gene (6 bases). Germline CDR1 KGHSH, CDR2 LQKENI. V gave up 0 bases and J gave up 8 bases, with 10 bases separating them. The CDR3 has 14 amino acids. CDR3: CASSPPGAGEKLFF. CDR3 nucleotides: TGTGCCAGCTCACCACCGGGGGCCGGGGAAAAACTGTTTTTT.

This clone was picked up one time. The chain is built from TRBV4-1 and TRBJ1-6, with D maybe TRBD1 (6 bases). V lost 4 bases and J lost 10, with 29 bases in between. Germline V gives CDR1 MGHRA, CDR2 YSYEKL. This CDR3 is 19 amino acids long. For the CDR3, the DNA is TGCGCCAGCAGCCTTTCCTTGGATGCGACAGGCCGTATCGGGTCACCCCTCCACTTT. It yields the protein CASSLSLDATGRIGSPLHF.

Here the CDR3 DNA reads TGTGCCAGCAGTTTAGGGCAGGGGGTAGAAGCTTTCTTT. Protein: CASSLGQGVEAFF. This rearrangement joins TRBV12-3 or TRBV12-4 to TRBJ1-1; 7 nucleotides line up with TRBD1. This CDR3 is 13 amino acids long. V trimming: 1 base; J trimming: 8 bases; junction bases outside the gene matches: 4.

This chain uses TRBV7-9 with TRBJ1-2, with D perhaps matching TRBD1 (5 bases). From germline, CDR1 is SEHNR and CDR2 FQNEAQ (reference sequence). The V end was cut by 4 bases, the J end by 7 bases, with 10 bases between. This CDR3 has 12 residues. DNA for the CDR3: TGTGCCAGCAGCTCTATAGGGGTTGGCTACACCTTC. The encoded protein is CASSSIGVGYTF.

The rearrangement links TRBV9 to TRBJ1-3; TRBD1 is a possible D gene (6 bases). Trimming took off 7 bases at V and 6 bases at J, with 17 bases between the two ends. This CDR3 contains 14 residues. Germline-derived CDR1 and CDR2 are SGDLS and YYNGEE. The CDR3, as DNA: TGTGCCAGCGACGAGGGGGGGTTAGCAAACACCATATATTTT. This codes for CASDEGGLANTIYF.

The chain carries TRBV5-1 and TRBJ1-3; 7 positions agree with TRBD1. The CDR3 totals 15 residues. After removal of 4 bases from V and 0 bases from J, the junction contained 4 bases not matched to a gene. In germline, CDR1 is SGHRS, CDR2 YFSETQ. CDR3 region: CASSPGQPSGNTIYF. The CDR3 DNA is TGCGCCAGCAGCCCGGGACAGCCCTCTGGAAACACCATATATTTT.

The J gene is TRBJ1-1, the V gene TRBV6-5; 7 nucleotides match TRBD1. Germline CDR1 reads MNHEY; CDR2 reads SVGAGI. The CDR3 has 13 amino acids. After removal of 5 bases from V and 10 bases from J, the junction contained 10 bases not matched to a gene. The CDR3 sequence is CASSQTGRGAAFF. DNA of the CDR3: TGTGCCAGCAGTCAGACAGGGCGGGGGGCAGCTTTCTTT.

This clone occurred a few times. The V and J genes are TRBV9 and TRBJ1-1; 9 bases are shared with TRBD1. The CDR3 contains 15 residues. CDR1 SGDLS and CDR2 YYNGEE come from the germline V gene. The junction had 2 bases not matched to a gene; V was cut back by 0 bases and J by 2 bases. CDR3 sequence: CASSVATGGNTEAFF. CDR3 coding DNA: TGTGCCAGCAGCGTAGCCACAGGGGGCAACACTGAAGCTTTCTTT.

The CDR3 DNA reads TGCGCCAGCAGGGTCGGGGACCGGGAGTCCTCTGGAAACACCATATATTTT. Protein product: CASRVGDRESSGNTIYF. The V and J genes are TRBV5-1 and TRBJ1-3; tentative D call: TRBD1 (5 bases). Per the germline V gene, CDR1 is SGHRS and CDR2 is YFSETQ. The V gene lost 5 bases and the J gene lost 0 bases, with 18 bases spanning the gap. The CDR3 loop spans 17 amino acids.

This chain uses TRBV9 with TRBJ2-3; D gene unclear. V gave up 4 bases and J gave up 3 bases, with 15 bases separating them. CDR1 SGDLS and CDR2 YYNGEE come from the germline V gene. The CDR3 is 15 amino acids. The CDR3 bases are TGTGCCAGCAGCATCAGCGCAGCGCCGACAGATACGCAGTATTTT. Its protein is CASSISAAPTDTQYF.

CDR3 DNA sequence: TGTGCCAGCAGGCCGACAGGGACCTATGGCTACACCTTC. It is translated as CASRPTGTYGYTF. This chain uses TRBV12-3 or TRBV12-4 with TRBJ1-2, with TRBD1 matching 7 bases. The CDR3 has 13 amino acids. The V segment lost 6 bases and the J segment 4 bases; nucleotides outside the gene matches: 5.

This clone was seen a handful of times. The genes are TRBV20-1 and TRBJ1-5, with unresolved D. CDR3 size: 10 residues. Per germline, CDR1 DFQATT and CDR2 SNEGSKA (reference sequence). Trimming stripped 7 bases from V and 6 bases from J, with 7 bases between. For the CDR3, the DNA is TGCAGTGTAGGAGGTCAGCCCCAGCATTTT. This translates into CSVGGQPQHF.

The chain has TRBV4-1 and TRBJ2-2; 10 bases are shared with TRBD2. Germline trimming cut 3 bases from V and 5 bases from J; bases unmatched to any gene: 9. The CDR3 consists of 17 residues. Germline values: CDR1 MGHRA, CDR2 YSYEKL. In nucleotides, the CDR3 is TGCGCCAGCAGCCACCATCTAGCGGGAGAGGGGACCGGGGAGCTGTTTTTT. Residues: CASSHHLAGEGTGELFF.

The V call is TRBV5-4, the J call TRBJ1-4; 8 nucleotides line up with TRBD1. This CDR3 comprises 14 residues. J was trimmed by 2 bases and V by 4 bases; bases with no gene match: 1. The germline V gene has CDR1 SGHNT and CDR2 YYREEE (reference sequence). Here the CDR3 reads CASSRDRTNEKLFF. As DNA, the CDR3 is TGTGCCAGCAGCCGGGACAGGACTAATGAAAAACTGTTTTTT.

CDR3 nucleotides: TGTGCCAGCAGTACTCCATCCGGGACAGGAGTTAGCAATCAGCCCCAGCATTTT. It yields the protein CASSTPSGTGVSNQPQHF. The rearrangement joins TRBV21-1 to TRBJ1-5; the table gives TRBD1 as D, unverified against the DNA. TRBV21-1 is described as a pseudogene. The CDR3 runs to 18 residues.

J is TRBJ1-2 and V is TRBV6-6, with D perhaps matching TRBD1 (5 bases). CDR3 length: 15 residues. With 2 bases removed from V and 6 bases from J, the gap between germline ends came to 16 bases. In germline, CDR1 is MNHNY, CDR2 SVGAGI (reference sequence). This chain's CDR3 is CASSYEAGVVDGYTF. DNA for the CDR3: TGTGCCAGCAGTTACGAGGCGGGGGTCGTTGATGGCTACACCTTC.

The chain joins TRBV5-5 to TRBJ2-3; 11 bases match TRBD2. Unmatched junction bases numbered 10, after V lost 3 bases and J lost 4 bases. From germline, CDR1 is SGHKS and CDR2 YYEKEE (reference sequence). The CDR3 is 17 residues long. CDR3 sequence: CASSSASSGGFSDTQYF. The DNA of the CDR3 is TGTGCCAGCAGCTCAGCCTCTAGCGGGGGGTTCTCAGATACGCAGTATTTT.

The chain uses TRBV6-1 and TRBJ1-3, with D possibly matching TRBD1 (5 bases). V shed 1 base and J shed 4 bases, with 14 bases lying between them. This CDR3 is built from 16 residues. Looked up from germline, CDR1 is MNHNS and CDR2 is SASEGT. This chain's CDR3 is CASSEDRGTSGNTIYF. Here the CDR3 DNA reads TGTGCCAGCAGTGAAGATAGGGGAACGAGCGGAAACACCATATATTTT.

This rearrangement joins TRBV19 to TRBJ1-2; 8 bases are a match to TRBD1. The germline V gene encodes CDR1 LNHDA and CDR2 SQIVND (reference sequence). V gave up 7 bases and J gave up 8 bases; unmatched junction bases: 12. The CDR3 consists of 14 residues. CDR3 amino acids: CASNPQGAAGGYTF. CDR3 nucleotides: TGTGCCAGTAACCCCCAGGGGGCCGCCGGCGGCTACACCTTC.

This chain connects TRBV10-3 to TRBJ1-3; tentative D call: TRBD1 (5 bases). In germline, CDR1 is ENHRY, CDR2 SYGVKD. The CDR3 length is 15 residues. The V end lost 3 bases, the J end lost 0 bases, and 9 bases lay between the germline ends. CDR3 coding DNA: TGTGCCATCAGTGAAGGGGTTCACTCTGGAAACACCATATATTTT. Its protein product is CAISEGVHSGNTIYF.

CDR3 sequence reads: CASITSGRGADLYQETQYF. CDR3 in DNA: TGTGCCAGCATCACATCGGGGCGGGGGGCCGACCTCTACCAAGAGACCCAGTACTTC. V is TRBV5-8 and J is TRBJ2-5; TRBD2 matches at 8 bases. CDR1 and CDR2 (germline): SGHTS, YDEGEE. Unmatched junction bases numbered 19, after V lost 6 bases and J lost 0 bases. CDR3 length equals 19 residues.

The gene calls are TRBV4-1 and TRBJ2-7, with 10 positions matching TRBD1. Trimming removed 3 bases from V and 3 bases from J; junction bases left unmatched: 2. The CDR3 is 14 amino acids. The V gene's germline CDR1 is MGHRA and CDR2 YSYEKL. The CDR3 region has the DNA TGCGCCAGCAGCCAGGACAGGGGGAACTACGAGCAGTACTTC. It translates to CASSQDRGNYEQYF.